The entry below describes one T cell receptor beta chain. This receptor's antigen is unknown. No much larger clone exists at a distance of one base, and base qualities are not known. In the paper's terms, the time point label means: more than three weeks on oral tofacitinib. The meaning of the sample's treatment or condition label: oral pan-JAK inhibitor, 5-10 mg twice daily. Lesional scalp punch biopsies and peripheral blood were obtained from alopecia areata patients. PBMCs were isolated by density centrifugation and stained for CD3, CD4 and CD8, and CD4+ and CD8+ T cells were sorted on a FACSAria. Receptors were amplified or captured by the immunoSEQ multiplex PCR assay. To provide template for TCR sequencing, every sample had RNA extracted and reverse transcribed into cDNA. SuperScript III was used for first-strand cDNA synthesis, primed with a 2:1 mix of oligo-dT and random hexamers. A synthetic immune receptor repertoire was used to measure amplification bias, and any remaining bias was corrected computationally. The study's own analysis went as follows. Raw reads were preprocessed for error removal, and CDR3 was defined according to IMGT conventions as running from the conserved cysteine to phenylalanine. To get clonality, Shannon entropy was normalized by log2 of the number of productive unique TCRs and the result was subtracted from 1. Scalp TCRbeta sequences were cross-referenced with sorted blood CD4 and CD8 repertoires so that the CD4 or CD8 identity of scalp clones could be inferred. Held by TCRdb, this immuneACCESS table contains in-frame sequences only and omits some clones. Under half of the omission traces to an unresolved V gene where checked; the cause of the rest is unknown. V and J calls and clone size are given by that table; D and trimming were obtained from the DNA. The sample contains about 210,000 clones, 64% of them found a single time. About 4.2% of the sample belongs to the ten largest clones.

The data originate from a study of CD8+ T cells in alopecia areata (dated 2018 in TCRdb). At the level of the whole study: The treated patients took part in an open-label pilot trial in which moderate-to-severe alopecia areata was treated with oral tofacitinib at 5 to 10 mg twice daily. Patients received tofacitinib for 6 to 18 months and were then followed off drug for 6 months to check for delayed response and recurrence. In treated patients, disease severity was measured using the SALT score, which gives the percentage of scalp surface area affected. High-throughput TCRbeta sequencing was used to examine T cell clonal expansion in alopecia areata in both the C3H/HeJ mouse model and human patients. Scalp tissue and sorted CD4+ and CD8+ peripheral blood T cells from patchy and totalis/universalis alopecia areata patients and from healthy controls were covered by human TCRbeta sequencing. Patients on tofacitinib were biopsied at baseline and after 4 and 24 weeks of treatment, and several of the patients also had a later scalp biopsy. Scalp clonality was compared among normal scalp (n=4), patchy alopecia areata scalp (n=8), and alopecia totalis/universalis scalp (n=8). The RNA source kit depended on sample type: the PAXgene miRNA kit for fixed scalp, the miRNeasy kit for PBMCs, and the RNeasy kit for mouse skin. TCRbeta CDR3 regions were amplified by immunoSEQ multiplex PCR with 35 Vbeta forward and 13 Jbeta reverse primers. What the work shows at the level of the full study, not this receptor alone: Unlike mouse skin, where gammadelta T cells dominate, normal human skin contains resident alphabeta T cells that get sequenced too, which complicates analysis of the scalp TCR repertoire. Compared with normal scalp, lesional scalp, particularly in alopecia totalis/universalis, had higher clonality and more expanded CD8+ clones, which suggests antigenic drive. During tofacitinib treatment, many expanded lesional clones remained in scalp and blood, and this persistence may partly explain relapse after treatment is stopped. Because the treated cohort was small and had just a single nonresponder, larger studies are needed to establish links between baseline CD8+ expansion and response. Shared TCR sequences between patients were less evident than in mice, which may be partly attributable to HLA diversity in the patient population. Scalp clonality and the number of expanded CD8+ clones among the top 100 scalp clones were significantly decreased by tofacitinib.

From the cysteine up to the phenylalanine, the CDR3 has a length of 14 residues. The sequence is cut down to CDR3 DNA, 42 bases in frame from base 1. The germline V gene supplies CDR1 LGHNA and CDR2 YSLEER. V is pruned by 1 base and J by 2 bases, leaving 2 bases of the junction without a gene match. This clonotype was sampled from a human donor with alopecia areata. The sample was CD4+ T cells sorted from blood, taken at week 4, from a patient treated with tofacitinib. The sequence links TRBV4-3 to TRBJ2-7; 7 nucleotides in the junction match TRBD1. The sequenced DNA: TGCGCCAGCAGCCAAGTTGACAGGGCCTACGAGCAGTACTTC. This translates into CASSQVDRAYEQYF.